The clone carrying this T cell receptor beta chain turned up a few times. Antigen specificity is unknown. From the RT-PCR reads, TCRdb called clonotypes with MiXCR, one entry per CDR3 protein. The profile covers hundreds of thousands of distinct CDR3 sequences, with roughly 13% appearing a single time and 5.5% to 7% taken by the ten largest. Trimming took 5 bases from V and 7 from J, leaving 18 bases between them. The V gene's germline CDR1 is SGHTA and CDR2 FQGNSA. CDR3 length: 16 residues. This record belongs to a study of response to subunit inactivated influenza vaccine. General study findings and limits: The authors suggested that few new T cells are recruited per seasonal influenza vaccination.

This receptor was obtained from a man between 45 and 60 years old who received an inactivated influenza vaccine. V gene TRBV7-2 combines with J gene TRBJ1-6; TRBD1 might be the D (5 bases). This sample comprised PBMCs from blood, obtained around 15 days before vaccination. Here the CDR3 DNA reads TGTGCCAGCAGCCCGGGAAGACGGTCAGGGAATTCACCCCTCCACTTT. The encoded protein is CASSPGRRSGNSPLHF.